This T cell receptor (beta chain) was obtained from a study of OX40 agonist ivuxolimab in advanced cancers. Turning to the study itself: Of the participants, approximately 40% had some prior anti-PD-1, anti-PD-L1 or anti-CTLA-4 therapy, which was allowed. Study-level results: At 0.1 to 3.0 mg/kg and by week 6, clonal expansion occurred in CD4+ and CD8+ blood T cells.

As to this clone: What it binds is unknown.

The V segment lost 2 bases and the J segment 1 base; nucleotides outside the gene matches: 13. Germline CDR1 reads KGHSH; CDR2 reads LQKENI. The CDR3 length is 18 residues. Some clones are missing from TCRdb's copy, which holds only in-frame ones; the method was immunoSEQ multiplex PCR. The table shows around 70,000 clones, with approximately 90% occurring only once. Excluded were patients having autoimmune disease history or systemic immunosuppression. This TCR came from an adult with an advanced solid tumor such as melanoma, head and neck, liver or kidney cancer. V gene TRBV18 combines with J gene TRBJ1-1; TRBD1 aligns across 7 bases. The sample was CD4+ or CD8+ T cells sorted from blood, taken in a trial of the OX40 agonist ivuxolimab. Here the CDR3 DNA reads TGTGCCAGCTCACCAGGGGGGGCGAGGGGGCGGTCGAACACTGAAGCTTTCTTT. Protein product: CASSPGGARGRSNTEAFF.